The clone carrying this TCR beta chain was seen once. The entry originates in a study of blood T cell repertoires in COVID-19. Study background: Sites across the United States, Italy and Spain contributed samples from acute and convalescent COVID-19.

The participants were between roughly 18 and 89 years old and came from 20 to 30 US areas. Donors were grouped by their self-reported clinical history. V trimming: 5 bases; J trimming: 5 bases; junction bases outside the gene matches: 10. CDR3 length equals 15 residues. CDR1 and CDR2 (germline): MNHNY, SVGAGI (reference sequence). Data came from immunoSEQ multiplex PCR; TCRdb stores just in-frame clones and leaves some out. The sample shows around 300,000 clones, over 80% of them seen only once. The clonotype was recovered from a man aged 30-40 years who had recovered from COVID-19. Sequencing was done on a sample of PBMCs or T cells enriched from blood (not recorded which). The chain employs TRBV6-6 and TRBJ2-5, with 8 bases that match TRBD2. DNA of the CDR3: TGTGCCAGCAGTCGCGAGCGGGGGAGGGTGGAGACCCAGTACTTC. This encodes CASSRERGRVETQYF.